A selection of T cell receptor beta chains follows, all from one sample in a study of shared clonotypes between healthy human individuals. The data were produced by immunoSEQ multiplex PCR, yet TCRdb's version contains in-frame clones alone and is incomplete. The table lists approximately 940,000 clones, over 60% of them singletons. Material: memory CD4+ T cells sorted from blood. The source is a young man in good health. The CDR3 runs from the conserved cysteine through the conserved F or W. A D gene is named only where the DNA matches it firmly. Only some rows state a clone size, as once, few, many or a class for expanded clones.

clone_size j_call d_call v_call cdr3_aa cdr3_nt
NA TRBJ2-7 NA TRBV10-3 CAISESQPGYEQYF TGTGCCATCAGTGAGTCGCAACCCGGGTACGAGCAGTACTTC
NA TRBJ2-1 NA TRBV11-2 CASSPGWAGYNEQFF TGTGCCAGCAGCCCCGGGTGGGCGGGGTACAATGAGCAGTTCTTC
few TRBJ2-7 TRBD2 TRBV7-2 CASSKKGLAGAHEQYF TGTGCCAGCAGCAAAAAAGGACTAGCGGGAGCACACGAGCAGTACTTC
NA TRBJ2-5 TRBD1 TRBV2 CASTLQGAGETQYF TGTGCCAGCACTTTACAGGGGGCAGGGGAGACCCAGTACTTC
few TRBJ1-4 NA TRBV20-1 CSASMGKLFF TGCAGTGCTAGTATGGGGAAACTGTTTTTT
NA TRBJ2-2 NA TRBV2 CARGTQNTGELFF TGTGCCAGAGGGACTCAGAACACCGGGGAGCTGTTTTTT
once TRBJ2-7 NA TRBV5-5 CASSLDGLSRYEQYF TGTGCCAGCAGCTTGGATGGTCTCTCTCGTTACGAGCAGTACTTC
NA TRBJ2-5 NA TRBV6-5 CASSYSQKGETQYF TGTGCCAGCAGTTACTCCCAGAAGGGGGAGACCCAGTACTTC
NA TRBJ2-3 NA TRBV7-2 CASARRNPTDTQYF TGTGCCAGCGCCCGCAGGAACCCCACAGATACGCAGTATTTT
NA TRBJ1-1 NA TRBV5-4 CASSLARRTSTEAFF TGTGCCAGCAGCTTGGCCCGGAGGACTAGCACTGAAGCTTTCTTT
NA TRBJ1-6 TRBD1 TRBV18 CASSPGQGLDSPLHF TGTGCCAGCTCACCGGGACAGGGTCTGGATTCACCCCTCCACTTT
once TRBJ2-7 TRBD1 TRBV29-1 CSVDGAGTEGYEQYF TGCAGCGTTGATGGGGCTGGGACAGAGGGCTACGAGCAGTACTTC
NA TRBJ2-7 NA TRBV28 CASSLGRSFSYEQYF TGTGCCAGCAGTTTGGGACGGTCCTTCTCCTACGAGCAGTACTTC
NA TRBJ2-3 NA TRBV5-4 CASSVNLKGRITDTQYF TGTGCCAGCAGTGTCAACCTTAAGGGGCGGATCACAGATACGCAGTATTTT
NA TRBJ2-5 NA TRBV29-1 CSVEDLPYETQYF TGCAGCGTTGAAGATCTCCCTTACGAGACCCAGTACTTC
few TRBJ1-6 TRBD1 TRBV13 CASSPSQGAKLYSPLHF TGTGCCAGCAGCCCGTCGCAGGGGGCGAAACTCTACTCACCCCTCCACTTT
NA TRBJ2-7 NA TRBV27 CASRFYEQYF TGTGCCAGCCGATTTTACGAGCAGTACTTC
NA TRBJ2-1 TRBD2 TRBV20-1 CSVAGGGEQFF TGCAGTGTAGCGGGAGGGGGTGAGCAGTTCTTC
NA TRBJ2-3 NA TRBV30 CAWSRRVGTDTQYF TGTGCCTGGAGTCGGAGGGTGGGCACAGATACGCAGTATTTT
NA TRBJ1-2 NA TRBV28 CASSSPVGSTDYGYTF TGTGCCAGCAGTTCCCCCGTGGGGAGCACAGACTATGGCTACACCTTC
NA TRBJ1-6 NA TRBV28 CASRQDKKGQNSPLHF TGTGCCAGCAGGCAGGACAAGAAGGGTCAAAATTCACCCCTCCACTTT
NA TRBJ1-4 NA TRBV6-6 CASSYIGGGEKLFF TGTGCCAGCAGTTACATAGGGGGAGGAGAAAAACTGTTTTTT
NA TRBJ1-4 NA TRBV30 CACIDGGRSNEKLFF TGTGCCTGTATAGATGGGGGGCGCTCTAATGAAAAACTGTTTTTT
many TRBJ1-5 NA TRBV30 CAWSRSGNSNQPQHF TGTGCCTGGAGTCGTTCAGGGAATAGCAATCAGCCCCAGCATTTT
many TRBJ1-1 NA TRBV25-1 CASSETDLRTEAFF TGTGCCAGCAGTGAAACGGACCTCAGGACTGAAGCTTTCTTT
NA TRBJ1-6 NA TRBV28 CASRGRDGFTSPLHF TGTGCCAGCAGGGGGAGGGACGGATTTACCTCACCCCTCCACTTT
NA TRBJ2-5 TRBD2 TRBV5-1 CASSSTSGESPPYF TGCGCCAGCAGCTCGACTAGCGGGGAGTCCCCCCCGTACTTC
once TRBJ1-5 TRBD1 TRBV6-5 CASSYRGPAGNQPQHF TGTGCCAGCAGTTACAGGGGGCCTGCGGGCAATCAGCCCCAGCATTTT
NA TRBJ2-3 NA TRBV23-1 CASSQDQRPDTQYF TGCGCCAGCAGTCAAGATCAGCGGCCCGATACGCAGTATTTT
NA TRBJ1-6 TRBD1 TRBV2 CASREQGTGGVSPLHF TGTGCCAGCAGAGAGCAAGGGACAGGGGGGGTTTCACCCCTCCACTTT
NA TRBJ1-3 TRBD1 TRBV11-2 CASSLAGQGRNTIYF TGTGCCAGCAGCTTAGCGGGACAGGGTCGGAACACCATATATTTT
NA TRBJ2-1 NA TRBV30 CAWTDYAYNEQFF TGTGCCTGGACGGACTACGCCTACAATGAGCAGTTCTTC
NA TRBJ1-5 TRBD1 TRBV9 CASSRTGINQPQHF TGTGCCAGCAGCAGGACAGGGATCAATCAGCCCCAGCATTTT
NA TRBJ1-6 NA TRBV6-1 CASSEIAASSYNSPLHF TGTGCCAGCAGTGAGATAGCCGCGAGCTCCTATAATTCACCCCTCCACTTT
NA TRBJ1-1 TRBD1 TRBV5-1 CASSRSGQGNTEAFF TGCGCCAGCAGTCGCTCGGGACAGGGGAACACTGAAGCTTTCTTT
NA TRBJ1-1 NA TRBV15 CATSSDLSLEAFF TGTGCCACCAGCTCGGATTTGAGCTTAGAAGCTTTCTTT
NA TRBJ2-6 NA TRBV10-3 CAISEASGTISGANVLTF TGTGCCATCAGTGAGGCGTCAGGCACTATCTCTGGGGCCAACGTCCTGACTTTC
NA TRBJ2-7 NA TRBV5-1 CASREGNIDEQYF TGCGCCAGCAGGGAGGGAAATATCGACGAGCAGTACTTC
NA TRBJ1-3 TRBD1 TRBV5-6 CASSGRTGSGNTIYF TGTGCCAGCAGCGGCAGGACAGGCTCTGGAAACACCATATATTTT
many TRBJ1-1 NA TRBV6-6 CASSRTENTEAFF TGTGCCAGCAGTCGGACAGAGAACACTGAAGCTTTCTTT
NA TRBJ1-5 NA TRBV7-9 CASSLGDNSNQPQHF TGTGCCAGCAGCCTCGGCGATAATAGCAATCAGCCCCAGCATTTT
once TRBJ1-2 TRBD1 TRBV28 CASSLQGASGYTF TGTGCCAGCAGTCTTCAGGGGGCGTCGGGCTACACCTTC
NA TRBJ2-1 NA TRBV30 CAWSLGVDNEQFF TGTGCCTGGAGTCTTGGGGTCGACAATGAGCAGTTCTTC
NA TRBJ2-7 NA TRBV6-1 CASGPLKSYEQYF TGTGCCAGCGGGCCACTTAAATCCTACGAGCAGTACTTC
few TRBJ2-3 TRBD2 TRBV19 CASRGGRVRHF TGTGCCAGTAGGGGAGGGAGAGTGAGGCATTTT
NA TRBJ2-7 TRBD2 TRBV4-2 CASSHSGAGGPKGEQYF TGTGCCAGCAGCCACTCAGGCGCGGGGGGGCCGAAAGGCGAGCAGTACTTC
few TRBJ1-1 TRBD1 TRBV23-1 CASSQSWDRVSEAFF TGCGCCAGCAGTCAATCGTGGGACAGGGTTTCTGAAGCTTTCTTT
NA TRBJ1-1 NA TRBV5-4 CASSTDTEAFF TGTGCCAGCAGCACCGACACTGAAGCTTTCTTT
NA TRBJ1-2 NA TRBV7-2 CASSLTDVYGYTF TGTGCCAGCAGTTTGACGGATGTCTATGGCTACACCTTC
NA TRBJ1-5 NA TRBV19 CASGNQPQHF TGTGCCAGTGGCAATCAGCCCCAGCATTTT
NA TRBJ1-2 TRBD1 TRBV19 CASRLQGEGYGYTF TGTGCCAGTAGACTACAGGGGGAAGGTTATGGCTACACCTTC